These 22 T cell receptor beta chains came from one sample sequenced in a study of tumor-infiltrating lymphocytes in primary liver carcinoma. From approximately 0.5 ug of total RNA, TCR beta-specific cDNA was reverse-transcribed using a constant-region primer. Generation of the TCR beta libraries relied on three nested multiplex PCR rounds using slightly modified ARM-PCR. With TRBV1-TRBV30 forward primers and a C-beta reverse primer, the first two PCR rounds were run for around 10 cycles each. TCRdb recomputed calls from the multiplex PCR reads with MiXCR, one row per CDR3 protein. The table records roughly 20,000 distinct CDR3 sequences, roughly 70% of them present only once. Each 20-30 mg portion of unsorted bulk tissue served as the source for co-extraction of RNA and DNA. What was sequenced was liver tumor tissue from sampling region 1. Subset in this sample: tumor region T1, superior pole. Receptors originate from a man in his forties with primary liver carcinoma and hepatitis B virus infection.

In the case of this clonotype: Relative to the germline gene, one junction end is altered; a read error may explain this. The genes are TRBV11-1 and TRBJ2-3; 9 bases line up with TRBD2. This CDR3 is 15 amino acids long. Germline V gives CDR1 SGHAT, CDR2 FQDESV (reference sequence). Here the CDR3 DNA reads TGTGCCAGCAGCTTGATAGCGGGAGCTTCAGATACGCAATATTTT. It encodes CASSLIAGASDTQYF.

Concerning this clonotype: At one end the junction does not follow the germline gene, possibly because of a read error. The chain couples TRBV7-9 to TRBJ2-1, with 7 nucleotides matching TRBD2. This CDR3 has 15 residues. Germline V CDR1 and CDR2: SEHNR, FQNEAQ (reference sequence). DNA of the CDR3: TGTGCCTGCATTCTTGGAGGCGGGGACTACGGGTCGGAGTCCTTC. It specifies CACILGGGDYGSESF.

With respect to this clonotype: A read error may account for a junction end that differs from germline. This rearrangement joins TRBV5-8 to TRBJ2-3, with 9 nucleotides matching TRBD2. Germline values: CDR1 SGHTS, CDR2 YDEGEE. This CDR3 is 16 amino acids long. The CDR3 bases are TGTGCCAGCAGCTTTAATAGCGGGAGTGTCTCAGATACGCAGTGTTTT. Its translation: CASSFNSGSVSDTQCF. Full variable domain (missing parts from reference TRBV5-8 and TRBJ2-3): EAGVTQSPTHLIKTRGQQATLRCSPISGHTSVYWYQQALGLGLQFLLWYDEGEERNRGNFPPRFSGRQFPNYSSELNVNALELEDSALYLCASSFNSGSVSDTQCFGPGTRLTVL.

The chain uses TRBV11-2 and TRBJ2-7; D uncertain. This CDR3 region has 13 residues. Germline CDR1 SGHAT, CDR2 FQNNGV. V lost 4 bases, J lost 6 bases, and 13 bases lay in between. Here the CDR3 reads CASSSGKASEQYF. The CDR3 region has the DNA TGTGCCAGCAGCTCCGGAAAGGCTAGCGAGCAGTACTTC.

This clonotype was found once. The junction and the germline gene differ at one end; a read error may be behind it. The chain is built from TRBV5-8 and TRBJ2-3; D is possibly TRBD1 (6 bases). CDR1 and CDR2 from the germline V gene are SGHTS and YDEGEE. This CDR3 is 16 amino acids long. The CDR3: CVSSFNRGSVSDTQYF. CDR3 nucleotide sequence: TGTGTCAGCAGCTTCAATAGGGGGAGTGTCTCAGATACGCAGTATTTT. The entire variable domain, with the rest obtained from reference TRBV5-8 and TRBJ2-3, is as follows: EAGVTQSPTHLIKTRGQQATLRCSPISGHTSVYWYQQALGLGLQFLLWYDEGEERNRGNFPPRFSGRQFPNYSSELNVNALELEDSALYLCVSSFNRGSVSDTQYFGPGTRLTVL.

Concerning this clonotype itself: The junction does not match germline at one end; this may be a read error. CDR3 in DNA: TGCGCCAGCATCCAAACTCCTGGCGGGAGGAAAGAGACACAGTACTTC. Amino acid sequence: CASIQTPGGRKETQYF. This chain links TRBV11-2 with TRBJ2-5, with 8 bases fitting TRBD2. Germline lookup yields CDR1 SGHAT and CDR2 FQNNGV. The CDR3 has 16 amino acids. The variable domain in full, with the rest retrieved from reference TRBV11-2 and TRBJ2-5, is EAGVAQSPRYKIIEKRQSVAFWCNPISGHATLYWYQQILGQGPKLLIQFQNNGVVDDSQLPKDRFSAERLKGVDSTLKIQPAKLEDSAVYLCASIQTPGGRKETQYFGPGTRLLVL.

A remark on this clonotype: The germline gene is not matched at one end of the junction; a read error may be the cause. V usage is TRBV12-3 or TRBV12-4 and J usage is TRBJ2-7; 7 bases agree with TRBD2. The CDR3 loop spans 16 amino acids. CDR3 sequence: CASSLGLAGSSYEQYF. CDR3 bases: TGTGCCAGCAGTTTAGGCTTAGCGGGCTCCTCCTACGAGCAATACTTC.

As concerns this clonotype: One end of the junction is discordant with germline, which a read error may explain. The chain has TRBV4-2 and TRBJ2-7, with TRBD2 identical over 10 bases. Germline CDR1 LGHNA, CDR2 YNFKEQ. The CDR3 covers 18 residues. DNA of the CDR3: TGTGCCAGTAGCCGATACGAACTAGCGGGAATCGGGTCCTACGAGCAGTACTTC. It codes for CASSRYELAGIGSYEQYF.

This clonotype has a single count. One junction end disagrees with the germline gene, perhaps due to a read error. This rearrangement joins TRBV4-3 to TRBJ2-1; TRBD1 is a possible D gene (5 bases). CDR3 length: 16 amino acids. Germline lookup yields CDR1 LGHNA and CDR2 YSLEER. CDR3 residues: CDSSQDRVDTYNEQFF. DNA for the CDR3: TGTGACAGCAGCCAAGATAGAGTAGACACCTATAATGAGCAGTTCTTC.

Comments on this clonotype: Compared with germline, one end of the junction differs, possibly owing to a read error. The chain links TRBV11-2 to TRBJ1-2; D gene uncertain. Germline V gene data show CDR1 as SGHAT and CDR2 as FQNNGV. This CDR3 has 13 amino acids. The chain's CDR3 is CVSSLGANYGYTF. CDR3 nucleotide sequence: TGTGTCAGCAGTTTAGGAGCCAACTATGGCTACACCTTC.

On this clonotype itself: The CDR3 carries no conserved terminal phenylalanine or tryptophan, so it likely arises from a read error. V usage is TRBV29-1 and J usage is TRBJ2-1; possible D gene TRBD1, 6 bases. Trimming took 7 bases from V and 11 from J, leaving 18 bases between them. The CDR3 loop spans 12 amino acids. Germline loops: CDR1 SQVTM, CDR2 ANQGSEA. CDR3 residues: CSARPRGNQQFS. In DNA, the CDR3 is TGCAGCGCCCGCCCAAGGGGGAATCAGCAGTTCTCC.

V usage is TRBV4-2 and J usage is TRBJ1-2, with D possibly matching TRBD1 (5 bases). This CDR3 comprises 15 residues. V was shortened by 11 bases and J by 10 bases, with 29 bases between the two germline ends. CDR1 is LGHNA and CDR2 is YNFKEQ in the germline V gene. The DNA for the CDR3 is TGTGCCGGCAACCAAGATATGGGTAGGGGTGGTGACTACACCTTC. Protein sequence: CAGNQDMGRGGDYTF.

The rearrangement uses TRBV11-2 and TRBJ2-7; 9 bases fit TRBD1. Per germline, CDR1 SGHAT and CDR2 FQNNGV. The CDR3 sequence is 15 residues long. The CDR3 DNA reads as TGTGTCAACAGCCAAGGGACAGGGAGAATCTACGAGCAGTACTTC. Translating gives CVNSQGTGRIYEQYF. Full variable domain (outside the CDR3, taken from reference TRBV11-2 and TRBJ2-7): EAGVAQSPRYKIIEKRQSVAFWCNPISGHATLYWYQQILGQGPKLLIQFQNNGVVDDSQLPKDRFSAERLKGVDSTLKIQPAKLEDSAVYLCVNSQGTGRIYEQYFGPGTRLTVT.

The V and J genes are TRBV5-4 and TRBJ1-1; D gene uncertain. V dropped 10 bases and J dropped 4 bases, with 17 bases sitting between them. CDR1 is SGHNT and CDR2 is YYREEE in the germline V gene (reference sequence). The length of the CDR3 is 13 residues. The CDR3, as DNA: TGTGCCGGCTGGAGCGACGATGGCACTGAAGCTTTCTTT. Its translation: CAGWSDDGTEAFF.

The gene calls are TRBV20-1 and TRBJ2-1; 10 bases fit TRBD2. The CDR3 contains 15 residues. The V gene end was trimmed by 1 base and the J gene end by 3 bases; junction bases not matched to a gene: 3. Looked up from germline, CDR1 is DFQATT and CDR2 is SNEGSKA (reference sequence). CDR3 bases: TGCAGTGCTAGAGGTCTAGCGGGAGACTACAATGAGCAGTTCTTC. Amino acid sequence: CSARGLAGDYNEQFF.

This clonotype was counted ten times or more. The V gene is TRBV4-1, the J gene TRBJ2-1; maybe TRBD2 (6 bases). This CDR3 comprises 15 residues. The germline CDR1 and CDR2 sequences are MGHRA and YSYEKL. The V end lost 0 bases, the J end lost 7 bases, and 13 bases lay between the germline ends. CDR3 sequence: CASSQDSASGNEQFF. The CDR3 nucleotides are TGCGCCAGCAGCCAAGATTCGGCCAGCGGGAATGAGCAGTTCTTC.

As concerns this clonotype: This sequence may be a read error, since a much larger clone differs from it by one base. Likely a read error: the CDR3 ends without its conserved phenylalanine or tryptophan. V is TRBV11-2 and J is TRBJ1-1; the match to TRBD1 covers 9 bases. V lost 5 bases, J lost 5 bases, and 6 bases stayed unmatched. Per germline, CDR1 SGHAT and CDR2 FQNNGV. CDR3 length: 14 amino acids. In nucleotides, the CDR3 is TGTGCCAGCAGCCGGACAGGGGCGGGAACTGAAGCTTTCTTA. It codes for CASSRTGAGTEAFL.

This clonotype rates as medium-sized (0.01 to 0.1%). The CDR3 DNA reads as TGTGCCAGCAGTTACTCACGGGACAGGGCCTACGAGCAGTACTTC. Its protein product is CASSYSRDRAYEQYF. This chain connects TRBV6-6 to TRBJ2-7; 9 bases are a match to TRBD1. CDR3 size: 15 residues. Germline trimming cut 0 bases from V and 2 bases from J; bases unmatched to any gene: 2. From germline, CDR1 is MNHNY and CDR2 SVGAGI (reference sequence).

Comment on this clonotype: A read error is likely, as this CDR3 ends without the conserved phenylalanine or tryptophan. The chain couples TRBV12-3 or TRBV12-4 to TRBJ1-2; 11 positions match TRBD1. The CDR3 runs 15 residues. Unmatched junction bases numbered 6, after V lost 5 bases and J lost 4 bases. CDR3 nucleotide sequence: TGTGCCAGCAGTCTCGGACAGGGGGCAATCTATGGCTACACCTTG. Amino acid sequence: CASSLGQGAIYGYTL.

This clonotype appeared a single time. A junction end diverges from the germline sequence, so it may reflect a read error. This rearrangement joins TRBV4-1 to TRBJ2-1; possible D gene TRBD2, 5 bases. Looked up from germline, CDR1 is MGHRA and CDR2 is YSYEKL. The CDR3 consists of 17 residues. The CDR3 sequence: CASSHGLADSSYSEQFF. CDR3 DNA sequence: TGCGCCAGCAGCCACGGGCTAGCTGATAGCTCCTACAGTGAGCAGTTCTTC.

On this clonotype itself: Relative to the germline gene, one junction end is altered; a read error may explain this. CDR3 nucleotides: TGCGCCAGCGGTCAGACTGCAGGGGACTCTGGGGCCAACGCCCTGACTTTC. Translation gives CASGQTAGDSGANALTF. This chain links TRBV4-1 with TRBJ2-6; D may correspond to TRBD1 or TRBD2 (6 bases each). This CDR3 is 17 amino acids long. Per germline, CDR1 MGHRA and CDR2 YSYEKL.

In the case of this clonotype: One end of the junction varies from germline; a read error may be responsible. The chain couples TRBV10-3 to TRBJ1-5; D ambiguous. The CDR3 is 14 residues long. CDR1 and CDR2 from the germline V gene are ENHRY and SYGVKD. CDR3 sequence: CTISEYEGDQPQHF. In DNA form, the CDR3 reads TGTACTATCAGTGAGTATGAGGGCGATCAGCCCCAGCACTTT.